Below, 22 T cell receptor beta chains from the same sample are listed, as sequenced in a study. One entry per CDR3 protein results from TCRdb running MiXCR on the RT-PCR reads. The sample carries about 680,000 distinct CDR3 sequences, approximately 15% recorded once. The specimen sequenced was memory CD4+ T cells from blood. The receptors originated from a female donor in good health, serving as a healthy control.

This chain connects TRBV12-3 or TRBV12-4 to TRBJ1-5; D is possibly TRBD1 (6 bases). Trimming left V 3 bases short and J 0 bases short, with 9 bases between. CDR3 length equals 15 residues. The CDR3 DNA follows: TGTGCCAGCAGTTTCAGGGGTTATAGCAATCAGCCCCAGCATTTT. Residues: CASSFRGYSNQPQHF.

The J gene is TRBJ2-7, the V gene TRBV5-4; 10 positions match TRBD2. The V and J ends lost 1 base and 6 bases, in that order; junction bases with no gene match: 4. The length of the CDR3 is 14 residues. Germline CDR1 reads SGHNT; CDR2 reads YYREEE (reference sequence). The CDR3 bases are TGTGCCAGCAGCTTGACTAGCGGGACGGGCGAGCAGTACTTC. Residues: CASSLTSGTGEQYF.

The rearrangement joins TRBV6-5 to TRBJ2-5; TRBD2 matches at 8 bases. This CDR3 spans 16 amino acids. Germline V gene sequence: CDR1 MNHEY, CDR2 SVGAGI. The V gene end was trimmed by 0 bases and the J gene end by 1 base; junction bases not matched to a gene: 4. The CDR3 DNA reads TGTGCCAGCAGTTACTCAACGGCGGGAGGCCAAGAGACCCAGTACTTC. It encodes CASSYSTAGGQETQYF.

In this sample, this clonotype turned up once. The chain couples TRBV20-1 to TRBJ2-1; 10 bases fit TRBD1. V gave up 5 bases and J gave up 10 bases; unmatched junction bases: 5. The germline V gene encodes CDR1 DFQATT and CDR2 SNEGSKA (reference sequence). The CDR3 loop spans 12 amino acids. The chain's CDR3 is CSAGWTGGEQFF. The CDR3 nucleotides are TGCAGTGCTGGTTGGACAGGGGGAGAGCAGTTCTTC.

The CDR3, as DNA: TGTGCCAGCACCTTCGGCGATACGCAGTATTTT. Protein product: CASTFGDTQYF. This sequence joins TRBV3-1 and TRBJ2-3; D is unclear. The CDR3 runs to 11 residues. Trimming cost V 7 bases and J 6 bases, with 8 bases left between them. In germline, CDR1 is LGHDT, CDR2 YNNKEL (reference sequence).

The table lists this clonotype with a few counts. The V gene is TRBV6-6, the J gene TRBJ2-2; 8 bases fit TRBD1. Germline V lookup: CDR1 MNHNY, CDR2 SVGAGI (reference sequence). The V gene end was trimmed by 7 bases and the J gene end by 3 bases; junction bases not matched to a gene: 7. The CDR3 consists of 15 residues. CDR3 in amino acids: CASIRTGSDTGELFF. CDR3 coding DNA: TGTGCCAGCATACGGACAGGGAGCGACACCGGGGAGCTGTTTTTT.

This clonotype was counted ten times or more. CDR3 bases: TGCAGCGTTGGCGGGGGAGTCACAGATACGCAGTATTTT. Translating gives CSVGGGVTDTQYF. The chain links TRBV29-1 to TRBJ2-3, with 7 bases fitting TRBD2. The V and J ends lost 4 bases and 2 bases, in that order; junction bases with no gene match: 3. Germline loops: CDR1 SQVTM, CDR2 ANQGSEA. The CDR3 contains 13 residues.

This clonotype was seen many times. The V call is TRBV3-1, the J call TRBJ2-6; D gene uncertain. CDR3 length: 13 amino acids. Germline loops: CDR1 LGHDT, CDR2 YNNKEL (reference sequence). Trimming took off 7 bases at V and 0 bases at J, with 4 bases between the two ends. This CDR3 is CASTSSGANVLTF. CDR3 DNA: TGTGCCAGCACCTCCTCTGGGGCCAACGTCCTGACTTTC.

This clonotype was observed at least ten times. The rearrangement uses TRBV9 and TRBJ2-5; 12 nucleotides align to TRBD2. The CDR3 is 17 amino acids. Looked up from germline, CDR1 is SGDLS and CDR2 is YYNGEE. The V segment lost 1 base and the J segment 5 bases; nucleotides outside the gene matches: 9. The CDR3: CASSVSTSGGAGETQYF. The CDR3 DNA sequence: TGTGCCAGCAGCGTATCGACTAGCGGGGGTGCCGGGGAGACCCAGTACTTC.

This clonotype was detected a few times. V usage is TRBV7-9 and J usage is TRBJ1-1, with TRBD1 as a possible D gene (5 bases). Trimming shortened V by 3 bases and J by 11 bases, and 13 bases separated the two germline ends. The CDR3 is made up of 12 amino acids. Germline V gene data show CDR1 as SEHNR and CDR2 as FQNEAQ (reference sequence). Here the CDR3 reads CASSFGGEGAFF. The CDR3 nucleotides are TGTGCCAGCAGCTTTGGGGGAGAGGGGGCTTTCTTT.

There are a few counts of this clonotype. The rearrangement joins TRBV5-1 to TRBJ2-7, with 8 bases lining up with TRBD1. The length of the CDR3 is 15 residues. Losses at the gene ends were 5 bases for V and 1 base for J; bases not matched to a gene: 8. Germline-derived CDR1 and CDR2 are SGHRS and YFSETQ. The CDR3 loop is CASSPTGGPSYEQYF. CDR3 DNA: TGCGCCAGCAGTCCAACAGGGGGTCCTTCCTACGAGCAGTACTTC.

This clonotype has more than one count but fewer than ten. The V call is TRBV4-3, the J call TRBJ2-2; 7 nucleotides align to TRBD2. The CDR3 is 16 amino acids. V was pared by 1 base and J by 1 base, with 3 bases of the junction left unmatched. Germline assignment: CDR1 LGHNA and CDR2 YSLEER. CDR3: CASSQGLAENTGELFF. The CDR3 nucleotides read TGCGCCAGCAGCCAAGGGCTAGCGGAGAACACCGGGGAGCTGTTTTTT.

The chain joins TRBV7-9 to TRBJ1-4, with D possibly being TRBD1 (5 bases). The V end lost 5 bases, the J end lost 3 bases, and 16 bases lay between the germline ends. This CDR3 spans 16 amino acids. Looked up from germline, CDR1 is SEHNR and CDR2 is FQNEAQ (reference sequence). The CDR3 DNA is TGTGCCAGCAGCCCAGCGATACAGGCCGCTAATGAAAAACTGTTTTTT. Its translation: CASSPAIQAANEKLFF.

This clonotype has only a few counts. The chain joins TRBV20-1 to TRBJ1-4; possible D gene TRBD1, 5 bases. The CDR3 extends over 14 amino acids. Germline values: CDR1 DFQATT, CDR2 SNEGSKA (reference sequence). Trimming took off 4 bases at V and 7 bases at J, with 16 bases between the two ends. The CDR3 nucleotides read TGCAGTGCTAATCGGGGCATTAGGAGTGAAAAACTGTTTTTT. Encoded protein: CSANRGIRSEKLFF.

This clonotype has a handful of counts. The chain has TRBV5-1 and TRBJ2-3, with 9 bases identical to TRBD1. Unmatched junction bases numbered 6, after V lost 3 bases and J lost 1 base. CDR1 and CDR2 (germline): SGHRS, YFSETQ. The CDR3 extends over 16 amino acids. The CDR3 DNA reads as TGCGCCAGCAGCTCATACAGGGGGCAAGGCACAGATACGCAGTATTTT. Translation: CASSSYRGQGTDTQYF.

This clonotype occurred a few times. The chain is built from TRBV20-1 and TRBJ1-1; tentative D call: TRBD1 (5 bases). The CDR3 runs 12 residues. The germline V gene has CDR1 DFQATT and CDR2 SNEGSKA (reference sequence). V was pared by 2 bases and J by 7 bases, with 11 bases between. The CDR3 sequence is CSARTGAVEAFF. The CDR3 DNA reads as TGCAGTGCTAGAACAGGAGCGGTTGAAGCTTTCTTT.

This clonotype was seen a handful of times. This chain joins TRBV9 and TRBJ2-1; the D gene is possibly TRBD2 (6 bases). Per the germline V gene, CDR1 is SGDLS and CDR2 is YYNGEE. The CDR3 extends over 16 amino acids. V lost 3 bases and J lost 3, with 16 bases in between. The DNA of the CDR3 is TGTGCCAGCAGCGAATCAAGGGGAGGCAACTACAATGAGCAGTTCTTC. This sequence encodes CASSESRGGNYNEQFF.

The chain is built from TRBV5-8 and TRBJ2-7; 9 bases agree with TRBD1. The germline V gene encodes CDR1 SGHTS and CDR2 YDEGEE. The CDR3 totals 16 residues. Unmatched junction bases numbered 9, after V lost 0 bases and J lost 5 bases. CDR3 amino acids: CASSLDWDRVNDEQYF. The CDR3 DNA reads TGTGCCAGCAGCTTGGACTGGGACAGGGTCAATGACGAGCAGTACTTC.

This rearrangement joins TRBV15 to TRBJ1-4, with D hard to call. Germline lookup yields CDR1 LNHNV and CDR2 YYDKDF (reference sequence). With 2 bases removed from V and 0 bases from J, the gap between germline ends came to 7 bases. CDR3 length: 15 amino acids. The CDR3 bases are TGTGCCACCAGCAGATCCAACCCAACTAATGAAAAACTGTTTTTT. It specifies CATSRSNPTNEKLFF.

This clonotype was counted at least ten times. This chain uses TRBV7-2 with TRBJ2-1; D unresolved. This CDR3 region has 16 residues. V was clipped by 2 bases and J by 1 base, with 12 bases between them. Germline V lookup: CDR1 SGHTA, CDR2 FQGNSA. In DNA form, the CDR3 reads TGTGCCAGCAGCTTAACTGGCCCCCGGTCCTACAATGAGCAGTTCTTC. This gives the protein CASSLTGPRSYNEQFF.

This clonotype was seen ten or more times. The rearrangement joins TRBV4-3 to TRBJ2-7, with TRBD1 matching over 11 bases. This CDR3 has 15 amino acids. Germline V gives CDR1 LGHNA, CDR2 YSLEER. The J segment lost 5 bases and the V segment lost 5 bases, leaving 8 bases of the junction unmatched. The CDR3 DNA reads as TGCGCCAGCAGCTGGACAGGGGGCGCGATGAACGAGCAGTACTTC. This sequence encodes CASSWTGGAMNEQYF.

The table lists this clonotype with many counts. The genes are TRBV12-3 or TRBV12-4 and TRBJ2-7; TRBD1 matches 8 bases. The CDR3 loop spans 15 amino acids. V shed 7 bases and J 0 bases; nucleotides not matched to a gene: 8. DNA of the CDR3: TGTGCCAGCACTACAGGGGGACGGAGCTCCTACGAGCAGTACTTC. Residues: CASTTGGRSSYEQYF.